The 25 T cell receptor beta chains reported below all come from one sample, sequenced in a study of tumor-infiltrating lymphocytes in localized non-small cell lung cancer. Clones were sequenced by immunoSEQ multiplex PCR, and TCRdb holds only the in-frame ones, with some missing. The sample holds 20,000 to 25,000 clones, around 64% seen once. The sample comprised lung tumor tissue. All receptors derive from a human donor with non-small cell lung cancer.

This clone has just a few counts. V and J are TRBV6-5 and TRBJ2-3; D is perhaps TRBD2 (6 bases). Trimming took off 2 bases at V and 6 bases at J, with 12 bases between the two ends. This CDR3 has 14 residues. Per the germline V gene, CDR1 is MNHEY and CDR2 is SVGAGI. CDR3 sequence (DNA): TGTGCCAGCAGTTACCGGGAGACGAGGGATACGCAGTATTTT. Its translation: CASSYRETRDTQYF.

The rearrangement uses TRBV2 and TRBJ2-7, with 11 bases aligning to TRBD2. CDR1 and CDR2 from the germline V gene are SNHLY and FYNNEI. V trimming: 1 base; J trimming: 3 bases; junction bases outside the gene matches: 5. The CDR3 totals 16 residues. CDR3 DNA sequence: TGTGCCAGCAGTGAAGGACTAGCGGGACCCATCTACGAGCAGTACTTC. This sequence encodes CASSEGLAGPIYEQYF.

This clone was counted between two and nine times. V usage is TRBV28 and J usage is TRBJ1-1; D unclear. The germline V gene encodes CDR1 MDHEN and CDR2 SYDVKM. V was trimmed by 5 bases and J by 0 bases, leaving 10 bases between them. The CDR3 runs to 14 residues. The CDR3, as DNA: TGTGCCAGCAGTCGGACGGTCATGAACACTGAAGCTTTCTTT. Its translation is CASSRTVMNTEAFF.

This rearrangement joins TRBV4-1 to TRBJ1-2, with 9 bases identical to TRBD1. CDR1 is MGHRA and CDR2 is YSYEKL in the germline V gene. CDR3 length: 16 amino acids. The V segment lost 0 bases and the J segment 3 bases; nucleotides outside the gene matches: 5. CDR3 coding DNA: TGCGCCAGCAGCCAAGATGGGACAGGGAGGGACTATGGCTACACCTTC. This sequence encodes CASSQDGTGRDYGYTF.

By its share, this clone is medium-sized. The J gene is TRBJ1-5, the V gene TRBV28; D might be TRBD1 (6 bases). This CDR3 region has 14 residues. V was trimmed by 2 bases and J by 2 bases, leaving 7 bases between them. Germline V gene lookup returns CDR1 MDHEN and CDR2 SYDVKM. This CDR3 is CASSLTGRNQPQHF. The CDR3 DNA reads as TGTGCCAGCAGTTTAACAGGGCGCAATCAGCCCCAGCATTTT.

The chain employs TRBV5-1 and TRBJ1-3; 7 nucleotides agree with TRBD1. CDR1 and CDR2 from the germline V gene are SGHRS and YFSETQ. CDR3 size: 16 residues. V was pared by 3 bases and J by 0 bases, with 6 bases of the junction left unmatched. The CDR3 sequence: CASSSTGITSGNTIYF. The CDR3 bases are TGCGCCAGCAGCTCGACAGGGATTACCTCTGGAAACACCATATATTTT.

This clone has only a few counts. The V gene is TRBV23-1, the J gene TRBJ1-1; D is uncertain. TRBV23-1 is given ORF status, its function remaining uncertain. This CDR3 contains 12 residues. V gave up 0 bases and J gave up 11 bases, with 10 bases separating them. CDR3 sequence (DNA): TGCGCCAGCAGTCAATCAGCCAGGCGGGCTTTCTTT. Protein product: CASSQSARRAFF.

This clone was observed a handful of times. The chain uses TRBV19 and TRBJ1-2, with TRBD1 identical over 9 bases. Trimming at V came to 6 bases and at J to 4 bases, leaving 6 bases not matched to a gene. The CDR3 runs 14 residues. CDR1 is LNHDA and CDR2 is SQIVND in the germline V gene (reference sequence). CDR3 loop: CASSPTGGGYGYTF. The CDR3, as DNA: TGTGCCAGTAGCCCCACAGGGGGCGGCTATGGCTACACCTTC.

The CDR3 nucleotides read TGCGCCAGCAGTCCCGGGACTAGCGGGAGCTACGAGCAGTACTTC. Translating gives CASSPGTSGSYEQYF. The chain links TRBV23-1 to TRBJ2-7; TRBD2 aligns across 14 bases. TRBV23-1 falls under the ORF class, with uncertain function. V shed 4 bases, J shed 3 bases, and the junction held 2 bases outside the gene matches. This CDR3 region has 15 residues.

The V and J genes are TRBV10-3 and TRBJ2-5, with 10 bases that match TRBD2. The V gene end was trimmed by 2 bases and the J gene end by 5 bases; junction bases not matched to a gene: 8. The CDR3 length is 16 residues. Looked up from germline, CDR1 is ENHRY and CDR2 is SYGVKD. CDR3 loop: CAISEGLAGAAETQYF. As DNA, the CDR3 is TGTGCCATCAGTGAGGGGCTAGCGGGGGCCGCGGAGACCCAGTACTTC.

The chain uses TRBV11-2 and TRBJ2-7, with D hard to call. This CDR3 has 12 residues. Trimming cost V 0 bases and J 7 bases, with 7 bases left between them. Germline CDR1 is SGHAT and CDR2 is FQNNGV. The CDR3 here is CASSLDRWEQYF. The DNA of the CDR3 is TGTGCCAGCAGCTTAGATCGGTGGGAGCAGTACTTC. Combining the CDR3 with reference TRBV11-2 and TRBJ2-7 gives the whole variable domain EAGVAQSPRYKIIEKRQSVAFWCNPISGHATLYWYQQILGQGPKLLIQFQNNGVVDDSQLPKDRFSAERLKGVDSTLKIQPAKLEDSAVYLCASSLDRWEQYFGPGTRLTVT.

Regarding this clone: Within the sample, other DNA sequences also encode this same CDR3. The gene calls are TRBV7-9 and TRBJ2-7; 10 positions agree with TRBD2. Per germline, CDR1 SEHNR and CDR2 FQNEAQ (reference sequence). The CDR3 runs 13 residues. With V trimmed by 4 bases and J by 7 bases, 4 bases remained unmatched. The CDR3 bases are TGTGCCAGCAGCTCTAGCGGGAGCAAAGAGCAGTACTTC. Translation gives CASSSSGSKEQYF.

The chain couples TRBV6-1 to TRBJ2-1, with D unclear. Trimming left V 3 bases short and J 1 base short, with 10 bases between. Germline CDR1 and CDR2: MNHNS and SASEGT. The CDR3 sequence is 15 residues long. The CDR3 nucleotides are TGTGCCAGCAGTGAGATGGCTGATTCCTACAATGAGCAGTTCTTC. It encodes CASSEMADSYNEQFF.

To note about this clone: A read error may produce the germline difference seen at one junction end. V and J are TRBV6-6 and TRBJ1-2; 7 nucleotides agree with TRBD1. CDR3 size: 14 residues. The V gene's germline CDR1 is MNHNY and CDR2 SVGAGI (reference sequence). The CDR3 DNA follows: TGTGCCAGCAGTGACTCCGGGACAGAGAATGGCTACACCTTC. The encoded protein is CASSDSGTENGYTF.

Worth noting for this clone: Germline and junction disagree at one end, which may indicate a read error. V is TRBV6-1 and J is TRBJ2-2; TRBD1 agrees at 7 bases. This CDR3 has 14 residues. Germline V gene sequence: CDR1 MNHNS, CDR2 SASEGT. This chain's CDR3 is CASKGQTFTGELFF. The CDR3 DNA is TGCGCATCAAAGGGACAGACTTTCACCGGGGAGCTGTTTTTT.

The gene calls are TRBV2 and TRBJ2-1; TRBD2 agrees at 12 bases. CDR3 length: 17 residues. The J segment lost 6 bases and the V segment lost 4 bases, leaving 10 bases of the junction unmatched. From germline, CDR1 is SNHLY and CDR2 FYNNEI. CDR3 DNA: TGTGCCAGCAGTGCCCACACCCTGACTAGCGGGGGCAATGAGCAGTTCTTC. This gives the protein CASSAHTLTSGGNEQFF.

This chain uses TRBV5-1 with TRBJ1-4, with D possibly TRBD1 on 6 matching bases. Deletions cut 0 bases from V and 3 bases from J, with 12 bases between. The CDR3 covers 16 residues. Germline CDR1 is SGHRS and CDR2 is YFSETQ. The CDR3 region has the DNA TGCGCCAGCAGCTTGGAAGGGGCAGGGGCTAATGAAAAACTGTTTTTT. Its protein product is CASSLEGAGANEKLFF.

This clone came up a few times. The CDR3: CASSSGNEQFF. The CDR3 coding sequence is TGCGCCAGCAGCTCGGGCAATGAGCAGTTCTTC. The rearrangement uses TRBV5-1 and TRBJ2-1; D remains unclear. This CDR3 comprises 11 residues. V was shortened by 3 bases and J by 6 bases, with 4 bases between the two germline ends. Germline V gene data show CDR1 as SGHRS and CDR2 as YFSETQ.

The chain joins TRBV6-5 to TRBJ2-7; 8 bases map to TRBD2. CDR1 is MNHEY, CDR2 SVGAGI, per germline. J lost 5 bases, V lost 7 bases, and 7 bases had no gene match. This CDR3 has 13 residues. CDR3 DNA sequence: TGTGCCAGCAACGGCGGGGGGCGGGACGAGCAGTACTTC. The encoded protein is CASNGGGRDEQYF.

This clone was observed a few times. The chain combines TRBV2 with TRBJ2-7; D possibly corresponds to TRBD2 (6 bases). V was shortened by 4 bases and J by 2 bases, with 15 bases between the two germline ends. CDR3 length: 15 residues. Germline V gives CDR1 SNHLY, CDR2 FYNNEI. Here the CDR3 DNA reads TGTGCCAGCAGTGTGTCCCCGGGAGCCCCCTACGAGCAGTACTTC. Protein sequence: CASSVSPGAPYEQYF.

J is TRBJ2-5 and V is TRBV18; 7 bases align to TRBD2. V lost 4 bases to trimming and J lost 0 bases; unmatched junction nucleotides: 5. CDR1 and CDR2 from the germline V gene are KGHSH and LQKENI. CDR3 length equals 15 residues. CDR3 sequence: CASSRKGTNQETQYF. The DNA of the CDR3 is TGTGCCAGCTCACGTAAGGGGACTAACCAAGAGACCCAGTACTTC.

Here the CDR3 DNA reads TGCAGCGTTGAGGTCAGGGGGCGGGCCACTGAAGCTTTCTTT. Protein: CSVEVRGRATEAFF. The V and J genes are TRBV29-1 and TRBJ1-1; TRBD1 matches 8 bases. CDR3 length: 14 residues. Germline values: CDR1 SQVTM, CDR2 ANQGSEA. V was pared by 3 bases and J by 4 bases, with 7 bases of the junction left unmatched. Full variable domain (outside the CDR3, taken from reference TRBV29-1 and TRBJ1-1): SAVISQKPSRDICQRGTSLTIQCQVDSQVTMMFWYRQQPGQSLTLIATANQGSEATYESGFVIDKFPISRPNLTFSTLTVSNMSPEDSSIYLCSVEVRGRATEAFFGQGTRLTVV.

This clone was picked up a small number of times. The J gene is TRBJ1-1, the V gene TRBV7-9; D call uncertain. Per germline, CDR1 SEHNR and CDR2 FQNEAQ (reference sequence). V was pared by 1 base and J by 9 bases, with 6 bases between. The CDR3 is 11 amino acids. CDR3 in DNA: TGTGCCAGCAGCTTAGAAGGCCAAGCTTTCTTT. It translates to CASSLEGQAFF. Full variable domain (missing parts from reference TRBV7-9 and TRBJ1-1): DTGVSQNPRHKITKRGQNVTFRCDPISEHNRLYWYRQTLGQGPEFLTYFQNEAQLEKSRLLSDRFSAERPKGSFSTLEIQRTEQGDSAMYLCASSLEGQAFFGQGTRLTVV.

The CDR3 is CASSAYEPRSETQYF. In nucleotides, the CDR3 is TGTGCCAGCAGTGCTTATGAACCCCGATCGGAGACCCAGTACTTC. The rearrangement uses TRBV2 and TRBJ2-5; D is unclear. Between the trimmed V and J ends, which lost 4 bases and 5 bases, there was a span of 17 bases. The V gene's germline CDR1 is SNHLY and CDR2 FYNNEI. The CDR3 spans 15 residues.

The chain joins TRBV5-1 to TRBJ2-2; 8 positions match TRBD1. CDR1 is SGHRS and CDR2 is YFSETQ in the germline V gene. V dropped 4 bases and J dropped 6; count of bases not matched to a gene: 11. The CDR3 length is 16 residues. Here the CDR3 DNA reads TGCGCCAGCAGCAAACCGGGACAGGCTGTCGCCGGGGAGCTGTTTTTT. Amino acid sequence: CASSKPGQAVAGELFF.